This is a list of T cell receptor beta chains from one sample in a study of blood T cell repertoires in COVID-19. TCRdb keeps only in-frame clones here, not all; method: immunoSEQ multiplex PCR. The table has under 400,000 clones, around 87% seen once; the top ten hold about 10%. What was sequenced was peripheral blood. The receptors derive from a woman younger than 45 with COVID-19, enrolled during active disease. The CDR3 runs from the conserved cysteine through the conserved F or W. D genes are given only for firm matches.

>TRBV6-4|TRBJ2-3|NA
CASSDKVAHLGVTQYF
>TRBV10-3|TRBJ2-3|TRBD1
CAISEAPGQGTDTQYF
>TRBV4-3|TRBJ1-5|NA
CASSQSTGNNQPQHF
>TRBV20-1|TRBJ1-2|NA
CSASPSRDYGYTF
>TRBV6-5|TRBJ1-5|NA
CASSLGGNNQPQHF
>TRBV18|TRBJ2-3|NA
CASSPQEQANTEYF
>TRBV6-5|TRBJ2-4|NA
CASSYRLEGIQYF
>TRBV4-1|TRBJ1-2|TRBD1
CASSQGAAGGSLDYGYTF
>TRBV7-9|TRBJ1-4|NA
CASSLGGRMDEKLFF
>TRBV6-2/TRBV6-3|TRBJ2-3|NA
CASSYSSRRDATDTQYF
>TRBV18|TRBJ2-7|NA
CASSPSLAGENEQYF
>TRBV7-6|TRBJ2-7|TRBD1
CASSAGQGTEGYEQYF
>TRBV27|TRBJ1-1|TRBD1
CASSSRQGRITEAFF
>TRBV7-9|TRBJ1-1|NA
CASSLMDTEAFF
>TRBV4-1|TRBJ1-5|TRBD1
CASSPGTANQPQHF
>TRBV3-1/TRBV3-2|TRBJ1-3|NA
CASSYGNSGNTIYF
>TRBV6-4|TRBJ2-1|TRBD2
CASSAEAGGPHEQFF
>TRBV4-1|TRBJ2-1|TRBD2
CASSQRLAPTYNEQFF
>TRBV19|TRBJ1-1|NA
CASRFLAFF
>TRBV10-1|TRBJ2-2|NA
CASSSTETGELFF
>TRBV28|TRBJ1-2|NA
CASSYGVLWYTF
>TRBV21-1|TRBJ2-4|NA
CASSEAGPGLPYGNIQYF
>TRBV7-9|TRBJ1-2|TRBD1
CASSLGGQKGGRTF
>TRBV19|TRBJ2-1|NA
CASSIYAAGEQFF
>TRBV15|TRBJ2-2|TRBD1
CATQRTGGANTGELFF
>TRBV6-2/TRBV6-3|TRBJ1-2|NA
CASSPRGLGYGYTF
>TRBV11-3|TRBJ2-3|NA
CASSSGQPTDTQYF
>TRBV6-5|TRBJ1-1|NA
CASSYSGAGNTEAFF
>TRBV7-3|TRBJ2-5|TRBD1
CASSLRQGQETQYF
>TRBV6-4|TRBJ2-1|NA
CASSDSSGTYNEQFF
>TRBV6-4|TRBJ2-3|NA
CASSERPSTDTQYF
>TRBV24-1|TRBJ2-3|NA
CATREAATDTQYF
>TRBV15|TRBJ1-1|NA
CATSRGGGIGTEAFF
>TRBV7-9|TRBJ2-1|TRBD2
CASSSLAGGYNEQFF
>TRBV7-9|TRBJ2-1|TRBD2
CASSLIAGAWNEQFF
>TRBV7-9|TRBJ1-1|NA
CASSPEWSTEAFF
>TRBV4-1|TRBJ1-2|TRBD1
CASSAQGTGGYGYTF
>TRBV5-6|TRBJ2-3|NA
CASSQTGLGADTQYF
>TRBV7-9|TRBJ1-1|TRBD1
CASSPRQGDTEAFF
>TRBV7-3|TRBJ1-2|TRBD1
CASSPGTGNSYGYTF
>TRBV4-1|TRBJ2-5|NA
CASSHRGGETQYF
>TRBV30|TRBJ2-3|NA
CAWSTTPDTQYF
>TRBV7-9|TRBJ2-3|NA
CASSALEASSTDTQYF
>TRBV7-8|TRBJ2-7|NA
CASSLKGISLKITYEQYF
>TRBV10-2|TRBJ1-6|TRBD1
CASTSQGDNSPLHF
>TRBV4-1|TRBJ1-2|NA
CASSQVGPQLYGYTF
>TRBV28|TRBJ2-7|NA
CASSLSQDLSSYEQYF
>TRBV5-6|TRBJ2-7|TRBD1
CASSWGTGGSYEQYF